The 32 T cell receptor beta chains below come from one sample, sequenced in a study of blood T cell repertoires in COVID-19. Assay used: immunoSEQ multiplex PCR; TCRdb lists only in-frame clones, some missing. Of about 230,000 clones listed, approximately 90% are singletons. The sample comprised peripheral blood. Receptors were obtained from a man in his fifties or sixties with COVID-19, enrolled during active disease.

The V and J genes are TRBV9 and TRBJ2-7; D not resolved. Germline V gene lookup returns CDR1 SGDLS and CDR2 YYNGEE. V lost 0 bases and J 0 bases, leaving 7 bases between the germline ends. The CDR3 runs to 14 residues. CDR3 region: CASSVGVASYEQYF. The CDR3 DNA reads as TGTGCCAGCAGCGTAGGGGTAGCCTCCTACGAGCAGTACTTC.

The chain combines TRBV19 with TRBJ2-7; 9 bases agree with TRBD2. Germline-derived CDR1 and CDR2 are LNHDA and SQIVND (reference sequence). Trimming at V came to 8 bases and at J to 7 bases, leaving 15 bases not matched to a gene. The CDR3 sequence is 15 residues long. The CDR3 DNA reads as TGTGCCAGTTCTTGGGCGGGGGGGCCTTTAGAAGAGCAGTACTTC. Its translation: CASSWAGGPLEEQYF.

The V gene is TRBV9, the J gene TRBJ2-7, with 8 bases matching TRBD1. From germline, CDR1 is SGDLS and CDR2 YYNGEE. The CDR3 spans 15 residues. The V segment lost 0 bases and the J segment 3 bases; nucleotides outside the gene matches: 5. The CDR3 DNA sequence: TGTGCCAGCAGCGTAGCTGCGGGACAGGACTACGAGCAGTACTTC. Protein: CASSVAAGQDYEQYF.

This chain joins TRBV3-1 (or the pseudogene TRBV3-2) and TRBJ2-7; D might be TRBD2 (5 bases). This CDR3 has 11 residues. Germline loops: CDR1 LGHDT, CDR2 YNNKEL (reference sequence). The V and J ends lost 5 bases and 5 bases respectively, with 7 bases between them. The DNA of the CDR3 is TGTGCCAGCAGCGGGCGGGACGAGCAGTACTTC. It translates to CASSGRDEQYF.

The CDR3 spells CAISGTGNYGYTF. The CDR3 coding sequence is TGTGCCATCAGTGGGACAGGGAACTATGGCTACACCTTC. The chain links TRBV10-3 to TRBJ1-2, with 8 bases lining up with TRBD1. The CDR3 runs 13 residues. V dropped 4 bases and J dropped 2; count of bases not matched to a gene: 0. Germline CDR1 is ENHRY and CDR2 is SYGVKD.

This clone was seen only a few times. J is TRBJ2-3 and V is TRBV29-1; TRBD2 matches 7 bases. Germline V gene data show CDR1 as SQVTM and CDR2 as ANQGSEA. V trimming: 7 bases; J trimming: 4 bases; junction bases outside the gene matches: 5. The CDR3 extends over 12 amino acids. In DNA, the CDR3 is TGCAGCGGCGGGAGAAAGGCAGATACGCAGTATTTT. Residues: CSGGRKADTQYF.

The chain recombines TRBV7-3 with TRBJ1-1; 8 bases are shared with TRBD1. Germline loops: CDR1 SGHTA, CDR2 FQGTGA. The CDR3 length is 14 residues. Trimming took 0 bases from V and 9 from J; bases not matched to a gene: 6. CDR3 protein: CASSLTTTGAQAFF. The DNA of the CDR3 is TGTGCCAGCAGCTTAACCACGACAGGGGCGCAAGCTTTCTTT.

The chain links TRBV13 to TRBJ2-3, with TRBD1 matching 10 bases. This CDR3 has 15 amino acids. V trimming: 5 bases; J trimming: 2 bases; junction bases outside the gene matches: 4. The germline V gene has CDR1 PRHDT and CDR2 FYEKMQ (reference sequence). CDR3 sequence: CASSDRGPFTDTQYF. The CDR3 DNA sequence: TGTGCCAGCAGCGACAGGGGGCCCTTCACAGATACGCAGTATTTT.

J is TRBJ1-5 and V is TRBV19; unclear D gene. V lost 3 bases, J lost 9 bases, and 15 bases lay in between. The germline gives CDR1 LNHDA, CDR2 SQIVND (reference sequence). This CDR3 region has 14 residues. In nucleotides, the CDR3 is TGTGCCAGTAGTATTCGGCGTTCCGAGGGGCCCCAGCATTTT. Amino acid sequence: CASSIRRSEGPQHF.

The J gene is TRBJ1-1, the V gene TRBV7-2; weak D call: TRBD1 (6 bases). The CDR3 is made up of 14 amino acids. Between the trimmed V and J ends, which lost 5 bases and 0 bases, there was a span of 10 bases. Germline V lookup: CDR1 SGHTA, CDR2 FQGNSA. Here the CDR3 DNA reads TGTGCCAGCAGCCTCCAGGGGTTGAACACTGAAGCTTTCTTT. Translating gives CASSLQGLNTEAFF.

The chain couples TRBV7-9 to TRBJ2-1; 11 bases are a match to TRBD2. Per the germline V gene, CDR1 is SEHNR and CDR2 is FQNEAQ (reference sequence). Trimming took 5 bases from V and 0 from J; bases not matched to a gene: 3. This CDR3 is 16 amino acids long. DNA for the CDR3: TGTGCCAGCAGCCCTAGCGGGAGGCTCTCCTACAATGAGCAGTTCTTC. Its protein is CASSPSGRLSYNEQFF.

The chain is built from TRBV19 and TRBJ2-7; TRBD1 might be the D (5 bases). The germline V gene encodes CDR1 LNHDA and CDR2 SQIVND (reference sequence). The CDR3 totals 14 residues. With 7 bases removed from V and 0 bases from J, the gap between germline ends came to 13 bases. DNA for the CDR3: TGTGCCAGTACCCGGACAAGTCGCTCCTACGAGCAGTACTTC. This sequence encodes CASTRTSRSYEQYF.

J is TRBJ2-2 and V is TRBV28; TRBD2 matches at 12 bases. V shed 4 bases, J shed 2 bases, and the junction held 17 bases outside the gene matches. The CDR3 extends over 21 amino acids. Per the germline V gene, CDR1 is MDHEN and CDR2 is SYDVKM. CDR3 protein: CASSYAKWSLAGGSNTGELFF. The CDR3 nucleotides are TGTGCCAGCAGTTACGCGAAATGGTCACTAGCGGGGGGATCCAACACCGGGGAGCTGTTTTTT.

V gene TRBV10-3 combines with J gene TRBJ2-7, with 9 bases identical to TRBD2. The CDR3 totals 17 residues. CDR1 is ENHRY, CDR2 SYGVKD, per germline. V lost 0 bases to trimming and J lost 0 bases; unmatched junction nucleotides: 6. The CDR3 nucleotides read TGTGCCATCAGTGAGTCCCTAGCGGGGACAAGCTCCTACGAGCAGTACTTC. Translated, it gives CAISESLAGTSSYEQYF.

This clone has more than one count but fewer than ten. V is TRBV15 and J is TRBJ2-7, with 7 nucleotides matching TRBD1. Germline assignment: CDR1 LNHNV and CDR2 YYDKDF (reference sequence). The CDR3 length is 14 residues. J was trimmed by 7 bases and V by 2 bases; bases with no gene match: 8. CDR3 DNA: TGTGCCACCAGCAGAAACAGGGGTCTGGGGGAGCAGTACTTC. Residues: CATSRNRGLGEQYF.

A note on this clone: One junction end disagrees with the germline gene, perhaps due to a read error. The V and J genes are TRBV28 and TRBJ2-5; D remains unclear. The CDR3 runs 14 residues. Germline V gene data show CDR1 as MDHEN and CDR2 as SYDVKM. CDR3 region: CASSSAVIQGTQYF. The DNA of the CDR3 is TGTGCCAGCAGTTCCGCGGTTATCCAAGGGACCCAGTACTTC.

V usage is TRBV5-6 and J usage is TRBJ2-2; 10 positions match TRBD1. This CDR3 region has 14 residues. CDR1 is SGHDT, CDR2 YYEEEE, per germline. V gave up 4 bases and J gave up 5 bases; unmatched junction bases: 2. The CDR3 loop is CASSRDRGTGELFF. CDR3 bases: TGTGCCAGCAGCCGGGACAGGGGAACCGGGGAGCTGTTTTTT. Together with reference TRBV5-6 and TRBJ2-2, the CDR3 gives the full variable domain: DAGVTQSPTHLIKTRGQQVTLRCSPKSGHDTVSWYQQALGQGPQFIFQYYEEEERQRGNFPDRFSGHQFPNYSSELNVNALLLGDSALYLCASSRDRGTGELFFGEGSRLTVL.

This clone was detected only once. The chain couples TRBV10-3 to TRBJ1-1; 12 nucleotides line up with TRBD1. V shed 6 bases and J 8 bases; nucleotides not matched to a gene: 7. This CDR3 region has 14 residues. The germline V gene encodes CDR1 ENHRY and CDR2 SYGVKD. The CDR3 nucleotides read TGTGCCATCAGGCCGGGACAGGGGGCGGGAGAAGCTTTCTTT. This encodes CAIRPGQGAGEAFF.

The chain combines TRBV12-3 or TRBV12-4 with TRBJ2-7; 7 positions agree with TRBD1. This CDR3 is built from 13 residues. V was clipped by 6 bases and J by 1 base; unmatched bases: 3. The CDR3 bases are TGTGCCAGCAGACCGACAGGGTCCTACGAGCAGTACTTC. Translating gives CASRPTGSYEQYF.

The chain is built from TRBV29-1 and TRBJ1-1; a weak D match, TRBD1 (6 bases). CDR1 SQVTM and CDR2 ANQGSEA come from the germline V gene. The CDR3 has 12 amino acids. Trimming took 7 bases from V and 7 from J, leaving 16 bases between them. CDR3 sequence reads: CSAGGPGVEAFF. The CDR3 DNA reads as TGCAGCGCAGGCGGACCAGGGGTTGAAGCTTTCTTT. The full variable domain, completed using reference TRBV29-1 and TRBJ1-1, is SAVISQKPSRDICQRGTSLTIQCQVDSQVTMMFWYRQQPGQSLTLIATANQGSEATYESGFVIDKFPISRPNLTFSTLTVSNMSPEDSSIYLCSAGGPGVEAFFGQGTRLTVV.

This clone was recorded once. The chain is built from TRBV18 and TRBJ1-1; D is possibly TRBD1 (6 bases). The CDR3 is 14 amino acids. Between the trimmed V and J ends, which lost 3 bases and 5 bases, there was a span of 13 bases. CDR1 is KGHSH and CDR2 is LQKENI in the germline V gene. In nucleotides, the CDR3 is TGTGCCAGCTCACCGGCAGGGGTGGAGACTGAAGCTTTCTTT. Encoded protein: CASSPAGVETEAFF.

This clone was recorded a few times. This rearrangement joins TRBV7-9 to TRBJ2-7; the match to TRBD1 covers 10 bases. In germline, CDR1 is SEHNR, CDR2 FQNEAQ (reference sequence). The CDR3 loop spans 14 amino acids. Trimming at V came to 5 bases and at J to 6 bases, leaving 7 bases not matched to a gene. This chain's CDR3 is CASSLTGGIGEQYF. In nucleotides, the CDR3 is TGTGCCAGCAGCCTGACAGGGGGCATCGGCGAGCAGTACTTC. The full variable domain, in which reference TRBV7-9 and TRBJ2-7 provide the parts outside the CDR3, is DTGVSQNPRHKITKRGQNVTFRCDPISEHNRLYWYRQTLGQGPEFLTYFQNEAQLEKSRLLSDRFSAERPKGSFSTLEIQRTEQGDSAMYLCASSLTGGIGEQYFGPGTRLTVT.

The V call is TRBV7-2, the J call TRBJ2-1; weak D call: TRBD2 (5 bases). Trimming left V 5 bases short and J 2 bases short, with 13 bases between. Germline CDR1 is SGHTA and CDR2 is FQGNSA. The CDR3 has 15 amino acids. In DNA form, the CDR3 reads TGTGCCAGCAGCCCGTCGAGCGGACCCTACAATGAGCAGTTCTTC. This encodes CASSPSSGPYNEQFF.

This clone has only one observation. CDR3 loop: CASSLLQSRDTSGNTIYF. The CDR3 region has the DNA TGTGCCAGCTCACTCCTGCAATCTCGAGACACCTCTGGAAACACCATATATTTT. The V and J genes are TRBV18 and TRBJ1-3; D not resolved. The CDR3 runs to 18 residues. Germline V CDR1 and CDR2: KGHSH, LQKENI. V was pared by 4 bases and J by 0 bases, with 19 bases between.

The chain couples TRBV19 to TRBJ2-1; D is unclear. V was pared by 1 base and J by 4 bases, with 11 bases between. The germline CDR1 and CDR2 sequences are LNHDA and SQIVND (reference sequence). This CDR3 has 15 amino acids. The CDR3 bases are TGTGCCAGTAGTATAGGCCCAGAAACGTACAATGAGCAGTTCTTC. Translating gives CASSIGPETYNEQFF.

Here the CDR3 reads CASSFRAEGQFF. CDR3 coding DNA: TGTGCCAGCAGCTTTAGGGCAGAGGGGCAGTTCTTC. The genes are TRBV5-6 and TRBJ2-1; a weak D match, TRBD2 (5 bases). Germline CDR1 SGHDT, CDR2 YYEEEE. Trimming took off 2 bases at V and 12 bases at J, with 12 bases between the two ends. CDR3 length: 12 residues.

The chain is built from TRBV10-2 and TRBJ1-1; tentatively, D is TRBD1 (5 bases). V gave up 4 bases and J gave up 2 bases, with 14 bases separating them. Germline-derived CDR1 and CDR2 are WSHSY and SAAADI. The CDR3 has 15 amino acids. Written as DNA, the CDR3 is TGCGCCAGCAGTGGATTGGCGGACATCAACACTGAAGCTTTCTTT. This codes for CASSGLADINTEAFF.

The chain is built from TRBV13 and TRBJ2-3; D call uncertain. Germline values: CDR1 PRHDT, CDR2 FYEKMQ (reference sequence). The CDR3 is 14 residues long. V dropped 5 bases and J dropped 0 bases, with 9 bases sitting between them. The CDR3 is CASSGRLSTDTQYF. DNA of the CDR3: TGTGCCAGCAGCGGTCGGTTAAGCACAGATACGCAGTATTTT.

This clone was seen once. The same CDR3 also results from other DNA sequences found in this sample. The gene calls are TRBV9 and TRBJ1-6; 12 nucleotides match TRBD1. Germline CDR1 reads SGDLS; CDR2 reads YYNGEE. This CDR3 is built from 15 residues. Losses at the gene ends were 0 bases for V and 10 bases for J; bases not matched to a gene: 2. CDR3 loop: CASSVGGQGASPLHF. CDR3 DNA: TGTGCCAGCAGCGTAGGGGGACAGGGGGCCTCACCCCTCCACTTT.

V is TRBV28 and J is TRBJ2-3; 9 bases agree with TRBD2. CDR3 size: 13 residues. The germline V gene has CDR1 MDHEN and CDR2 SYDVKM. Trimming at V came to 10 bases and at J to 0 bases, leaving 2 bases not matched to a gene. In nucleotides, the CDR3 is TGTGCCACAGCGGGGGGTAGCACAGATACGCAGTATTTT. It yields the protein CATAGGSTDTQYF.

V usage is TRBV10-3 and J usage is TRBJ2-7; 7 positions agree with TRBD1. The ends lost 7 bases at V and 4 bases at J; junction bases unmatched: 7. Germline assignment: CDR1 ENHRY and CDR2 SYGVKD. The CDR3 is made up of 13 amino acids. The CDR3 DNA sequence: TGTGCCATCACCACAGGGGCTGGATACGAGCAGTACTTC. Translation gives CAITTGAGYEQYF.

The V gene is TRBV24-1, the J gene TRBJ2-1; 8 bases fit TRBD2. Germline V gives CDR1 KGHDR, CDR2 SFDVKD. This CDR3 region has 19 residues. V shed 3 bases and J 4 bases; nucleotides not matched to a gene: 16. CDR3 sequence (DNA): TGTGCCACCAGTGATACCGATACCCGATGGAGCGGGGGTTACAATGAGCAGTTCTTC. Translating gives CATSDTDTRWSGGYNEQFF.